This TCR beta chain was documented in a study of T-cell memory formation after mild COVID-19. Constant-segment primers served in 5'RACE that generated TCR alpha and TCR beta cDNA libraries bearing sample barcodes and UMIs. TCRdb redid the calling of the 5' RACE reads with MiXCR, one entry per CDR3 protein. Among approximately 88,000 distinct CDR3 sequences, approximately 25% were seen once, and the ten largest hold under 45%. The germline CDR1 and CDR2 sequences are SGHTA and FQGNSA. CDR3 length: 15 residues. V shed 5 bases, J shed 6 bases, and the junction held 8 bases outside the gene matches. In its sample, this clonotype was seen a few times.

Specimen: PBMCs or a T cell subset sorted from them (not recorded which). This TCR derives from a man aged 18-30 years who had mild COVID-19 (a few samples of this study predate the infection). Cell type and time point are not known. The chain joins TRBV7-2 to TRBJ2-1, with 9 bases fitting TRBD1. This chain's CDR3 is CASSPGTGRSNEQFF. DNA of the CDR3: TGTGCCAGCAGCCCCGGGACAGGGCGGTCCAATGAGCAGTTCTTC. The complete variable domain, with remaining parts taken from reference TRBV7-2 and TRBJ2-1, reads GAGVSQSPSNKVTEKGKDVELRCDPISGHTALYWYRQSLGQGLEFLIYFQGNSAPDKSGLPSDRFSAERTGGSVSTLTIQRTQQEDSAVYLCASSPGTGRSNEQFFGPGTRLTVL.